This TCR beta chain was captured in a study of blood T cell repertoires in COVID-19. Per germline, CDR1 SGHRS and CDR2 YFSETQ. V was pared by 3 bases and J by 2 bases, with 14 bases between. This CDR3 region has 15 residues. Assay: immunoSEQ multiplex PCR; the TCRdb copy retains only in-frame clones and omits some. The repertoire holds about 270,000 clones, with around nine tenths as singletons. V and J are TRBV5-1 and TRBJ2-5, with TRBD2 as a possible D gene (6 bases). The receptor's source is a woman aged 55-70 years in a cohort exposed to, infected with or recovered from COVID-19 (not recorded which). Sequencing used PBMCs or T cells enriched from blood (not recorded which). In nucleotides, the CDR3 is TGCGCCAGCAGCTCCTGGAGGGGCACACAAGAGACCCAGTACTTC. It specifies CASSSWRGTQETQYF.